These 19 T cell receptor beta chains came from one sample sequenced in a study of control samples from healthy donors and cancer patients. Here immunoSEQ multiplex PCR was the method, and the copy in TCRdb shows in-frame clones only, minus some. This table holds about 120,000 clones, about 83% found once. The sample taken for sequencing was blood. Source of these receptors: a young man in good health.

The chain couples TRBV7-8 to TRBJ2-3; TRBD1 matches 7 bases. The CDR3 has 15 amino acids. The ends lost 5 bases at V and 0 bases at J; junction bases unmatched: 5. From germline, CDR1 is SGHVS and CDR2 FQNEAQ. Written as DNA, the CDR3 is TGTGCCAGCAGCCCAGGGGGTGGTAGCACAGATACGCAGTATTTT. This translates into CASSPGGGSTDTQYF.

The chain employs TRBV5-1 and TRBJ2-5; 7 bases agree with TRBD1. CDR1 SGHRS and CDR2 YFSETQ come from the germline V gene. V was pared by 0 bases and J by 2 bases, with 1 base of the junction left unmatched. This CDR3 is built from 14 residues. This CDR3 is CASSLGDRQETQYF. The CDR3, as DNA: TGCGCCAGCAGCTTGGGGGACAGACAAGAGACCCAGTACTTC.

This chain connects TRBV11-2 to TRBJ1-1; D gene ambiguous. The V end lost 5 bases, the J end lost 4 bases, and 11 bases lay between the germline ends. Per germline, CDR1 SGHAT and CDR2 FQNNGV. The CDR3 is 13 amino acids. The DNA for the CDR3 is TGTGCCAGCAGCCGCGAAGGGATCACTGAAGCTTTCTTT. The encoded protein is CASSREGITEAFF.

The chain employs TRBV3-1 (or the pseudogene TRBV3-2) and TRBJ2-1; D is perhaps TRBD1 or TRBD2 (6 bases each). The CDR3 spans 14 residues. Germline V gene sequence: CDR1 LGHDT, CDR2 YNNKEL (reference sequence). Trimming pared 1 base from V and 7 bases from J, leaving 11 bases between. The CDR3 sequence is CASSQGGASNEQFF. The CDR3 DNA follows: TGTGCCAGCAGCCAAGGGGGGGCATCTAATGAGCAGTTCTTC.

This chain uses TRBV30 with TRBJ1-5; TRBD1 is a possible D gene (6 bases). The germline V gene encodes CDR1 GTSNPN and CDR2 SVGIG (reference sequence). The length of the CDR3 is 11 residues. The V end was cut by 0 bases, the J end by 15 bases, with 12 bases between. The CDR3 is CAWSVQGHLHF. The CDR3 region has the DNA TGTGCCTGGAGTGTACAGGGACATCTGCATTTT.

This clone was seen a single time. The rearrangement joins TRBV15 to TRBJ1-5, with D possibly TRBD1 on 6 matching bases. V dropped 5 bases and J dropped 1 base, with 12 bases sitting between them. The germline gives CDR1 LNHNV, CDR2 YYDKDF (reference sequence). The CDR3 is made up of 15 amino acids. Written as DNA, the CDR3 is TGTGCCACCAGCCCCTTCACAGGGAGCAATCAGCCCCAGCATTTT. Translation gives CATSPFTGSNQPQHF.

The table lists this clone with a few counts. The V and J genes are TRBV14 and TRBJ1-3; no definite D call. CDR1 and CDR2 from the germline V gene are SGHDN and FVKESK. The CDR3 is made up of 15 amino acids. Trimming cost V 3 bases and J 0 bases, with 9 bases left between them. The CDR3 region is CASSQHPPSGNTIYF. The CDR3 DNA reads TGTGCCAGCAGCCAGCACCCCCCCTCTGGAAACACCATATATTTT.

This rearrangement joins TRBV21-1 to TRBJ1-1; the DNA was not compared with TRBD1, the D call given in the table. TRBV21-1 is given as a pseudogene. This CDR3 is 11 amino acids long. The CDR3 DNA reads as TGTGCCAGCACCGGACAGGTTGAAGCTTTCTTT. Amino acids: CASTGQVEAFF.

The genes are TRBV13 and TRBJ2-3; tentative D call: TRBD1 (6 bases). V lost 3 bases to trimming and J lost 3 bases, with 10 bases between them. CDR1 is PRHDT, CDR2 FYEKMQ, per germline (reference sequence). The CDR3 covers 14 residues. As DNA, the CDR3 is TGTGCCAGCAGCTTTGGTCAGGGGACAGATACGCAGTATTTT. Protein product: CASSFGQGTDTQYF.

The V gene is TRBV2, the J gene TRBJ2-3; no definite D call. Germline CDR1 and CDR2: SNHLY and FYNNEI. V gave up 2 bases and J gave up 0 bases, with 12 bases separating them. The CDR3 contains 16 residues. The CDR3 DNA reads TGTGCCAGCAGTGAAAGAAGGGATGGGAGCACAGATACGCAGTATTTT. It translates to CASSERRDGSTDTQYF.

The chain combines TRBV19 with TRBJ1-1; D call uncertain. The V end lost 6 bases, the J end lost 5 bases, and 16 bases lay between the germline ends. CDR3 length equals 14 residues. Germline V gene sequence: CDR1 LNHDA, CDR2 SQIVND (reference sequence). Here the CDR3 DNA reads TGTGCCAGTAGCTCCCTCCAAGGGCATACTGAAGCTTTCTTT. Translated, it gives CASSSLQGHTEAFF.

This chain uses TRBV3-1 (or the pseudogene TRBV3-2) with TRBJ1-1; D is perhaps TRBD1 (6 bases). Germline V gives CDR1 LGHDT, CDR2 YNNKEL (reference sequence). V lost 4 bases, J lost 1 base, and 10 bases lay in between. The CDR3 covers 14 residues. For the CDR3, the DNA is TGTGCCAGCAGCCGCTCGGACAGGAACACTGAAGCTTTCTTT. This codes for CASSRSDRNTEAFF.

The chain is built from TRBV7-3 and TRBJ2-2, with TRBD2 identical over 7 bases. V shed 5 bases, J shed 9 bases, and the junction held 9 bases outside the gene matches. Per germline, CDR1 SGHTA and CDR2 FQGTGA. The CDR3 has 14 amino acids. CDR3 amino acids: CASSKDRGDRELFF. In DNA, the CDR3 is TGTGCCAGCAGCAAAGACCGGGGGGATAGGGAGCTGTTTTTT.

The chain employs TRBV3-1 (or the pseudogene TRBV3-2) and TRBJ1-2; D possibly corresponds to TRBD1 (6 bases). With 1 base removed from V and 7 bases from J, the gap between germline ends came to 10 bases. This CDR3 has 13 residues. In germline, CDR1 is LGHDT, CDR2 YNNKEL (reference sequence). CDR3 region: CASSQVQGGGYTF. The CDR3 region has the DNA TGTGCCAGCAGCCAAGTACAGGGAGGTGGCTACACCTTC.

This rearrangement joins TRBV29-1 to TRBJ1-1; D not certain. CDR1 and CDR2 (germline): SQVTM, ANQGSEA. V lost 6 bases to trimming and J lost 1 base, with 18 bases between them. The CDR3 spans 15 residues. In DNA, the CDR3 is TGCAGCGTGTCCACACGGACGGGAGAGAACACTGAAGCTTTCTTT. It is translated as CSVSTRTGENTEAFF.

This clone has more than one count but fewer than ten. This chain connects TRBV5-1 to TRBJ1-6; D remains unclear. The germline V gene encodes CDR1 SGHRS and CDR2 YFSETQ. The CDR3 contains 17 residues. Trimming took 0 bases from V and 0 from J, leaving 10 bases between them. CDR3 nucleotides: TGCGCCAGCAGCTTGGTTCCCTCTAGCTCCTATAATTCACCCCTCCACTTT. It specifies CASSLVPSSSYNSPLHF. Filled out from reference TRBV5-1 and TRBJ1-6, the complete variable domain reads KAGVTQTPRYLIKTRGQQVTLSCSPISGHRSVSWYQQTPGQGLQFLFEYFSETQRNKGNFPGRFSGRQFSNSRSEMNVSTLELGDSALYLCASSLVPSSSYNSPLHFGNGTRLTVT.

The V call is TRBV14, the J call TRBJ1-1, with D uncertain. V lost 4 bases to trimming and J lost 5 bases, with 11 bases between them. Germline V lookup: CDR1 SGHDN, CDR2 FVKESK. This CDR3 has 13 residues. CDR3 region: CASSPAAGTEAFF. In nucleotides, the CDR3 is TGTGCCAGCAGCCCGGCGGCAGGAACTGAAGCTTTCTTT.

V gene TRBV6-1 combines with J gene TRBJ1-2, with 7 positions matching TRBD1. Germline loops: CDR1 MNHNS, CDR2 SASEGT. Trimming cost V 2 bases and J 4 bases; bases outside gene matches: 7. The CDR3 sequence is 15 residues long. CDR3 sequence: CASSELAGTAYGYTF. CDR3 coding DNA: TGTGCCAGCAGTGAACTCGCGGGGACAGCCTATGGCTACACCTTC.

The J gene is TRBJ1-3, the V gene TRBV29-1; D is uncertain. This CDR3 spans 11 amino acids. V was cut by 7 bases and J by 3 bases, with 7 bases left in between. The germline V gene has CDR1 SQVTM and CDR2 ANQGSEA. The CDR3 here is CSAGHGNTIYF. The CDR3 DNA sequence: TGCAGCGCCGGCCATGGAAACACCATATATTTT.